Here is one TCR beta chain with its context. The ends were cut back, 2 bases at V and 7 bases at J, with 11 bases in the middle. The CDR3 has 13 amino acids. Germline CDR1 is KGHSH and CDR2 is LQKENI. The data derive from a study of PD-L1 blockade in urothelial cancer. The overall study: Patients commenced atezolizumab in the mid-2010s, and it was given at 1,200 mg intravenously every 3 weeks. Prior regimens of chemotherapy numbered 0 to 3 per patient. Male patients with bladder-origin urothelial cancer numbered about nine tenths of the roughly 29.

Described time point: peripheral blood 6 weeks after treatment start. Profiled with immunoSEQ multiplex PCR; TCRdb holds only in-frame clones, not every one. The sample records about 120,000 clones, about 89% being singletons. The chain uses TRBV18 and TRBJ1-2; unclear D gene. The material was PBMCs, obtained around atezolizumab (anti-PD-L1) treatment. This TCR came from a man in his sixties with urothelial cancer. CDR3 nucleotide sequence: TGTGCCAGCTCACCAGAGTCGATCGGTGGCTACACCTTC. Translating it yields CASSPESIGGYTF.